Below are 7 T cell receptor beta chains sequenced from a single sample in a study of blood T cell repertoires in COVID-19. Sequencing used immunoSEQ multiplex PCR; TCRdb keeps in-frame clones, though not all of them. In the table there are under 75,000 clones, approximately 86% of which are singletons. Sequencing was done on a sample of peripheral blood. All receptors derive from a woman older than 75 with active COVID-19.

This sequence joins TRBV4-3 and TRBJ1-2; D unclear. Deletions cut 0 bases from V and 0 bases from J, with 8 bases between. Germline-derived CDR1 and CDR2 are LGHNA and YSLEER. The CDR3 is 15 residues long. CDR3 amino acids: CASSQELVANYGYTF. CDR3 bases: TGCGCCAGCAGCCAAGAGCTGGTAGCTAACTATGGCTACACCTTC.

In the case of this clone: This sample also contains other DNA sequences that code for the same CDR3. CDR3 coding DNA: TGTGCCAGCAGCGCCCGGGGGGGGTCCTACAATGAGCAGTTCTTC. Amino acid sequence: CASSARGGSYNEQFF. The gene calls are TRBV9 and TRBJ2-1; 8 bases align to TRBD2. Germline CDR1 SGDLS, CDR2 YYNGEE. Losses at the gene ends were 3 bases for V and 1 base for J; bases not matched to a gene: 3. CDR3 size: 15 residues.

The rearrangement links TRBV5-1 to TRBJ2-3; 9 bases match TRBD2. Per the germline V gene, CDR1 is SGHRS and CDR2 is YFSETQ. The CDR3 length is 18 residues. J was trimmed by 0 bases and V by 0 bases; bases with no gene match: 8. The CDR3 DNA reads as TGCGCCAGCAGCTTGGGGCTAGCGGGGCCGTCTAGCACAGATACGCAGTATTTT. This codes for CASSLGLAGPSSTDTQYF.

The DNA for the CDR3 is TGTGCCAGCAGTTGGGGGACAGTTTCCTACAATGAGCAGTTCTTC. Its translation: CASSWGTVSYNEQFF. The chain is built from TRBV27 and TRBJ2-1, with TRBD1 matching over 7 bases. This CDR3 is 15 amino acids long. The V gene's germline CDR1 is MNHEY and CDR2 SMNVEV (reference sequence). The ends lost 4 bases at V and 1 base at J; junction bases unmatched: 4.

Concerning this clone: Relative to the germline gene, one junction end is altered; a read error may explain this. The V gene is TRBV7-7, the J gene TRBJ2-3, with 9 bases that match TRBD2. The CDR3 sequence is 14 residues long. Germline values: CDR1 SSHAT, CDR2 FNYEAQ (reference sequence). The CDR3 DNA reads as TGTGCTAGCAGTAAGGCGGGGGGGCTAGATACGCAGTATTTT. Translated: CASSKAGGLDTQYF.

V is TRBV11-2 and J is TRBJ2-5; 7 nucleotides align to TRBD2. Germline CDR1 and CDR2: SGHAT and FQNNGV. The CDR3 spans 14 residues. With V trimmed by 3 bases and J by 4 bases, 5 bases remained unmatched. Here the CDR3 reads CASSFGLAAETQYF. CDR3 in DNA: TGTGCCAGCAGCTTTGGGCTAGCGGCAGAGACCCAGTACTTC.

The rearrangement uses TRBV9 and TRBJ2-1; possible D gene TRBD2, 5 bases. V lost 3 bases to trimming and J lost 6 bases, with 7 bases between them. Germline values: CDR1 SGDLS, CDR2 YYNGEE. CDR3 length: 12 residues. The CDR3 bases are TGTGCCAGCAGCGCTACTAGCAATGAGCAGTTCTTC. Encoded protein: CASSATSNEQFF.